Described below is a single T cell receptor beta chain sequence and its context. What it binds is unknown. The data were obtained in a study of blood T cells in healthy people across ages. On the study more broadly: Capturing about one barcoded beta molecule per two T cells was achieved by template switching. Whole-study findings and limits: Naive CD4+ cell counts and diversity both ran higher in long-lived than in aged donors. Significant beta diversity loss was already apparent by age roughly 38, declining roughly linearly.

A second about 7 to 11 cycle PCR used barcoded and J-beta primers. TCRdb re-analysed the 5' RACE reads in MiXCR, keeping a single row per CDR3 protein. The table shows roughly 1.4 million distinct CDR3 sequences, with around 55% occurring only once. The clonotype originates from a man aged 18 to 29 in good health. The source material was blood.

The CDR3 coding sequence is TGCAGTGCTAAGGACGGAGCCTACGAGCAGTACTTC. Translation gives CSAKDGAYEQYF. The J gene is TRBJ2-4, the V gene TRBV20-1; unclear D gene. Matching the DNA end better, TRBJ2-7 makes the J call doubtful. CDR3 length: 12 amino acids. CDR1 is DFQATT and CDR2 is SNEGSKA in the germline V gene (reference sequence).